This T cell receptor (beta chain) was captured in a study of control samples from healthy donors and cancer patients. The assay was immunoSEQ multiplex PCR, and TCRdb's table has in-frame clones only and misses some. Among roughly 40,000 clones listed, more than 85% were seen once. This CDR3 has 17 amino acids. Germline-derived CDR1 and CDR2 are DFQATT and SNEGSKA (reference sequence). V lost 3 bases, J lost 0 bases, and 13 bases stayed unmatched. This TCR came from a woman aged 45 to 65 in good health. The chain employs TRBV20-1 and TRBJ1-1; 7 nucleotides align to TRBD1. Sequenced input: blood. CDR3 sequence: CSASDPTGPQLNTEAFF. In nucleotides, the CDR3 is TGCAGTGCTAGTGATCCGACAGGGCCTCAACTGAACACTGAAGCTTTCTTT.